A selection of T cell receptor beta chains follows, all from one sample in a study of shared T cell receptors in the human thymus. The repertoire was sequenced with immunoSEQ multiplex PCR; TCRdb's copy has only in-frame clones and lacks some. The data contain more than 550,000 clones, roughly 85% of them singletons. These data also formed part of another study, on human thymus T cells.

Sequencing was done on a sample of thymocytes. The receptors here all came from a girl under two years old with a congenital heart defect. CDR3s include the opening cysteine and the closing phenylalanine or tryptophan. Fields, in order: V gene, J gene, CDR3 length, CDR3 protein.

V: TRBV10-3
J: TRBJ1-1
length: 20
CDR3: CAISESKGPWTGMMNTEAFF

V: TRBV5-1
J: TRBJ2-5
length: 14
CDR3: CASSLAGRLETQYF

V: TRBV7-2
J: TRBJ1-2
length: 14
CDR3: CASSPRTDDYGYTF

V: TRBV5-1
J: TRBJ1-2
length: 14
CDR3: CASGPGQNVYGYTF

V: TRBV10-2
J: TRBJ2-3
length: 20
CDR3: CASSESERGGWSRITDTQYF

V: TRBV9
J: TRBJ1-6
length: 18
CDR3: CASSVGRVRGSYNSPLHF

V: TRBV18
J: TRBJ1-2
length: 17
CDR3: CASSSCRGWDRHYGYTF

V: TRBV2
J: TRBJ2-7
length: 13
CDR3: CASRVGQSYEQYF

V: TRBV5-1
J: TRBJ2-5
length: 19
CDR3: CASSSHPGQGAALQETQYF

V: TRBV12-5
J: NA
length: 17
CDR3: CASGLVQISSGDYEQYF

V: TRBV5-1
J: TRBJ1-2
length: 12
CDR3: CASSLNSWGYTF

V: TRBV4-1
J: TRBJ2-3
length: 20
CDR3: CASSQGQGEVRTVGTDTQYF

V: TRBV7-9
J: TRBJ2-7
length: 17
CDR3: CASSLATGQGGMYEQYF

V: TRBV5-5
J: TRBJ2-7
length: 16
CDR3: CASSYRRGQVSYEQYF

V: TRBV6-5
J: TRBJ2-1
length: 11
CDR3: CASTRLGEQFF

V: TRBV11-2
J: TRBJ2-3
length: 15
CDR3: CASSPRGVVTDTQYF

V: TRBV5-5
J: TRBJ1-1
length: 14
CDR3: CASSSVDRGTEAFF

V: TRBV4-1
J: TRBJ1-2
length: 15
CDR3: CASSPWDRARDGYTF

V: TRBV27
J: TRBJ1-1
length: 17
CDR3: CASSFEGGRGSNTEAFF

V: TRBV30
J: TRBJ1-1
length: 15
CDR3: CAWSDRGHPGTEAFF

V: TRBV4-1
J: TRBJ2-5
length: 17
CDR3: CASRKEGTSKSPGTQYF

V: TRBV20-1
J: TRBJ1-2
length: 10
CDR3: CSANRWGYTF